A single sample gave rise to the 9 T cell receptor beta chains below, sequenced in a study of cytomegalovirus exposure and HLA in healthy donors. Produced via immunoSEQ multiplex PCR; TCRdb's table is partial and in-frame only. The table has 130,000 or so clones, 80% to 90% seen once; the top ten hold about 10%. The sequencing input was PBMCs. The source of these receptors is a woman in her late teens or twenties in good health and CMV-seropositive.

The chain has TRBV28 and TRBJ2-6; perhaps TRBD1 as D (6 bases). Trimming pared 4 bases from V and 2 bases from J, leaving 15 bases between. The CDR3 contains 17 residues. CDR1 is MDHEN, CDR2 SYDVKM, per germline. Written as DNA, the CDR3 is TGTGCCAGCAGTTCAAACAGGGATCAGACTGGGGCCAACGTCCTGACTTTC. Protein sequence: CASSSNRDQTGANVLTF.

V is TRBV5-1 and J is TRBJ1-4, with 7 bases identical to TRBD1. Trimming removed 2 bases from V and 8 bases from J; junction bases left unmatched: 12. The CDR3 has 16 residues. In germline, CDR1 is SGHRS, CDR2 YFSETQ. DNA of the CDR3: TGCGCCAGCAGCTTAACGAGACAGGGCTTTGGAGAAAAACTGTTTTTT. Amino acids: CASSLTRQGFGEKLFF.

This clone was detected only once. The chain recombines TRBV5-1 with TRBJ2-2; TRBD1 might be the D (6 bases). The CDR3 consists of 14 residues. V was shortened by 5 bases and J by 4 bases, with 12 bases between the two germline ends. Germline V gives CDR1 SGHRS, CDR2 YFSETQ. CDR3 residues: CASRDSRSTGELFF. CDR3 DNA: TGCGCCAGCAGGGACAGTCGGTCCACCGGGGAGCTGTTTTTT. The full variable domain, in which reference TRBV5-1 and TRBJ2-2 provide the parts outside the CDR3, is KAGVTQTPRYLIKTRGQQVTLSCSPISGHRSVSWYQQTPGQGLQFLFEYFSETQRNKGNFPGRFSGRQFSNSRSEMNVSTLELGDSALYLCASRDSRSTGELFFGEGSRLTVL.

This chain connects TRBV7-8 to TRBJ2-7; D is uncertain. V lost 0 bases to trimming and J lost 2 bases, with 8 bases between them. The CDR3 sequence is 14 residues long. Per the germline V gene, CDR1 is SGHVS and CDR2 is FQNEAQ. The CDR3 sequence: CASSLARVPYEQYF. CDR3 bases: TGTGCCAGCAGCTTAGCTCGGGTCCCCTACGAGCAGTACTTC.

The CDR3 spells CASSARGAGVNEQFF. CDR3 DNA sequence: TGTGCCAGCAGCGCCCGGGGGGCCGGTGTCAATGAGCAGTTCTTC. The rearrangement joins TRBV9 to TRBJ2-1; tentative D call: TRBD2 (7 bases). V was trimmed by 3 bases and J by 6 bases, leaving 16 bases between them. The CDR3 extends over 15 amino acids. Germline V gives CDR1 SGDLS, CDR2 YYNGEE. Based on the CDR3 plus reference TRBV9 and TRBJ2-1, the full variable domain is DSGVTQTPKHLITATGQRVTLRCSPRSGDLSVYWYQQSLDQGLQFLIQYYNGEERAKGNILERFSAQQFPDLHSELNLSSLELGDSALYFCASSARGAGVNEQFFGPGTRLTVL.

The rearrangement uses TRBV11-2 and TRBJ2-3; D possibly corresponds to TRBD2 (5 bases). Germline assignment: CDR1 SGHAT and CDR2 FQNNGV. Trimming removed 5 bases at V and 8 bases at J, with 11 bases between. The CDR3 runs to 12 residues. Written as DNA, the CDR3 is TGTGCCAGCAGCCCGGGATCAGCTACGCAGTATTTT. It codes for CASSPGSATQYF.

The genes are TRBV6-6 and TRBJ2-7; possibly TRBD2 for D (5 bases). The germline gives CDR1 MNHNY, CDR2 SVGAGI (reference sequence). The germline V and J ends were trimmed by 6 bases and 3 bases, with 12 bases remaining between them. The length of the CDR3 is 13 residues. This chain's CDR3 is CASRTEGSYEQYF. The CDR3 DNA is TGTGCCAGCAGAACAGAGGGAAGCTACGAGCAGTACTTC.

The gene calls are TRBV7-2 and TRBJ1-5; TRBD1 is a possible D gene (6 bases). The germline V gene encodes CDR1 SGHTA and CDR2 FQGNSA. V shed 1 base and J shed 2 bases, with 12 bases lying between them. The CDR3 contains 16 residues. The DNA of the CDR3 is TGTGCCAGCAGCTTAGTTGGGAGGGGGGGCAATCAGCCCCAGCATTTT. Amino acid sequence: CASSLVGRGGNQPQHF.

The CDR3 nucleotides read TGTGCCAGCAGTGAAGCGGGAGGAACTAATGAAAAACTGTTTTTT. It translates to CASSEAGGTNEKLFF. This rearrangement joins TRBV2 to TRBJ1-4; D is ambiguous. Trimming left V 0 bases short and J 1 base short, with 6 bases between. CDR3 length equals 15 residues. Germline CDR1 reads SNHLY; CDR2 reads FYNNEI.